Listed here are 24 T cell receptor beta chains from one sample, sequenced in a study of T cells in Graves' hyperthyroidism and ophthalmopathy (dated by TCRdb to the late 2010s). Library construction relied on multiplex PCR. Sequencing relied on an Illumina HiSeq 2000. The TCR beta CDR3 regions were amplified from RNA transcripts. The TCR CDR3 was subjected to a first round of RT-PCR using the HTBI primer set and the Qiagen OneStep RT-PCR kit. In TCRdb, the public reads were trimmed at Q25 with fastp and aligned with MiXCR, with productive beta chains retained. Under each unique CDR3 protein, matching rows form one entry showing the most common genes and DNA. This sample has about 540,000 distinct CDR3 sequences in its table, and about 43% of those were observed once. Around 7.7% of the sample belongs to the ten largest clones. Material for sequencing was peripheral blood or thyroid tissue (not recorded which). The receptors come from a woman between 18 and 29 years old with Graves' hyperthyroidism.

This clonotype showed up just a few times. The DNA of the CDR3 is TGCGCCAGCAGCAGATCAGGACTAGCCGATCTAGATACGCAGTATTTT. It is translated as CASSRSGLADLDTQYF. This chain joins TRBV5-1 and TRBJ2-3, with 8 nucleotides matching TRBD2. The germline V gene has CDR1 SGHRS and CDR2 YFSETQ. The CDR3 has 16 residues. V trimming: 4 bases; J trimming: 5 bases; junction bases outside the gene matches: 12. The full variable domain, with the rest looked up from reference TRBV5-1 and TRBJ2-3, is KAGVTQTPRYLIKTRGQQVTLSCSPISGHRSVSWYQQTPGQGLQFLFEYFSETQRNKGNFPGRFSGRQFSNSRSEMNVSTLELGDSALYLCASSRSGLADLDTQYFGPGTRLTVL.

The CDR3 nucleotides read TGTGCCATCAGTGCCCCCGAAGCGGGAGATGTAAAGACCCAGTACTTC. Its translation: CAISAPEAGDVKTQYF. This chain connects TRBV10-3 to TRBJ2-5; TRBD2 agrees at 8 bases. The CDR3 runs 16 residues. The germline CDR1 and CDR2 sequences are ENHRY and SYGVKD. Unmatched junction bases numbered 13, after V lost 4 bases and J lost 6 bases.

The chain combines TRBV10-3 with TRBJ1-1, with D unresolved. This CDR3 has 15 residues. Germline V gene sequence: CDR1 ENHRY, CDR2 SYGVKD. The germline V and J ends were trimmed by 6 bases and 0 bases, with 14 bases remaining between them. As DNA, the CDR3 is TGTGCCATCAGCGAAGGAAACACTATGAACACTGAAGCTTTCTTT. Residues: CAISEGNTMNTEAFF.

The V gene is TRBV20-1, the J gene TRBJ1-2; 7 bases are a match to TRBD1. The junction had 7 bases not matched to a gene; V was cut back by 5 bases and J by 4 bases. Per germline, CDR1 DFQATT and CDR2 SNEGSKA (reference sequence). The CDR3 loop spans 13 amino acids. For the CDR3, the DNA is TGCAGTGCTGGCGAACAGGGGCCCTATGGCTACACCTTC. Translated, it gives CSAGEQGPYGYTF.

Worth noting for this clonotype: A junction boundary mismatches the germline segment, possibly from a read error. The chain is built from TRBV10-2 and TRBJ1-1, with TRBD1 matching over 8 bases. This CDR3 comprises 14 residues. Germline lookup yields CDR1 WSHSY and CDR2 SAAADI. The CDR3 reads CASSESGTGMGAFF. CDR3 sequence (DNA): TGTGCCAGCAGTGAGTCGGGGACAGGAATGGGTGCTTTCTTT.

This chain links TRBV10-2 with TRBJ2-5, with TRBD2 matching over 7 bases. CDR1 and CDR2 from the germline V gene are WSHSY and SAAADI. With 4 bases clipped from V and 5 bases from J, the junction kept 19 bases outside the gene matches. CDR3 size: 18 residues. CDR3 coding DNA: TGCGCCAGCAGTGCTAGAGATCTACGGGGAGGGCCCGGCGAGACCCAGTACTTC. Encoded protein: CASSARDLRGGPGETQYF.

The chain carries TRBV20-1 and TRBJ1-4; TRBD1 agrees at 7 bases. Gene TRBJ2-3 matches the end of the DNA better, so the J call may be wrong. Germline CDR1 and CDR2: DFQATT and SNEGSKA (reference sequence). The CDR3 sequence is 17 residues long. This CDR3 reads CSARGRRGGEGSYTQYF. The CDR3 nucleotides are TGCAGTGCTAGAGGAAGGCGAGGGGGCGAGGGTTCATATACGCAGTATTTT.

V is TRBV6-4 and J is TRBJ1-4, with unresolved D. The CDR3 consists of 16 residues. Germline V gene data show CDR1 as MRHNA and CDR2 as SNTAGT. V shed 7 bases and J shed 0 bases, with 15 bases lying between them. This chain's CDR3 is CASNRGSGATNEKLFF. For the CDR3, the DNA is TGTGCCAGCAATCGAGGGTCCGGGGCAACTAATGAAAAACTGTTTTTT.

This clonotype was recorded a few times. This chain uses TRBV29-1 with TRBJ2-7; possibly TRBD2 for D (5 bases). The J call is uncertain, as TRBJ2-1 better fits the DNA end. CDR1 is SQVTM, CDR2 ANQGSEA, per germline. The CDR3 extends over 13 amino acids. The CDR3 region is CSVGLANVNEQFF. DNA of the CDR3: TGCAGCGTTGGTTTAGCGAACGTCAATGAGCAGTTCTTC.

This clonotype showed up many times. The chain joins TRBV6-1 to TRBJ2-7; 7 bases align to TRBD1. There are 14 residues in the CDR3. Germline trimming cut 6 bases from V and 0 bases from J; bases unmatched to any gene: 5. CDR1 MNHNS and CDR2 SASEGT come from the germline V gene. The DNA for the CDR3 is TGTGCCAGCAGGGGGACAGAGCGCTCCTACGAGCAGTACTTC. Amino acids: CASRGTERSYEQYF.

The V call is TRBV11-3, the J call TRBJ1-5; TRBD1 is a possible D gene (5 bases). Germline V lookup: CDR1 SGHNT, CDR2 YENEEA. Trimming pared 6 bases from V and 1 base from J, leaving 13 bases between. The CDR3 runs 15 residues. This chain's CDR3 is CASSTGGMSNQPQHF. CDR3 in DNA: TGTGCCAGCAGTACGGGGGGAATGAGCAATCAGCCCCAGCATTTT. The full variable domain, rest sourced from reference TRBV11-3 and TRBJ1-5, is EAGVVQSPRYKIIEKKQPVAFWCNPISGHNTLYWYLQNLGQGPELLIRYENEEAVDDSQLPKDRFSAERLKGVDSTLKIQPAELGDSAVYLCASSTGGMSNQPQHFGDGTRLSIL.

The CDR3 loop is CASWGQGVYEQYF. As DNA, the CDR3 is TGTGCCAGTTGGGGACAGGGGGTCTACGAGCAGTACTTC. The chain carries TRBV6-1 and TRBJ2-7, with 11 positions matching TRBD1. The CDR3 has 13 residues. After removal of 9 bases from V and 3 bases from J, the junction contained 4 bases not matched to a gene. From germline, CDR1 is MNHNS and CDR2 SASEGT.

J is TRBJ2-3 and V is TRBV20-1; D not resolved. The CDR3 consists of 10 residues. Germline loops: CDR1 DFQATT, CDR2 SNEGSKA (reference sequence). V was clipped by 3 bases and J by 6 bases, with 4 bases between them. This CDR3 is CSASADTQYF. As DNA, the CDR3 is TGCAGTGCTAGCGCGGATACGCAGTATTTT.

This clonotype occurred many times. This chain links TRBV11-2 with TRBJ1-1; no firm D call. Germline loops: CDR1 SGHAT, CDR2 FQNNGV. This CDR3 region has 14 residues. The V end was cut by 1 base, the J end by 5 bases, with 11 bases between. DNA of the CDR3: TGTGCCAGCAGCTTAGTTCCGGGAAGGACTGAAGCTTTCTTT. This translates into CASSLVPGRTEAFF.

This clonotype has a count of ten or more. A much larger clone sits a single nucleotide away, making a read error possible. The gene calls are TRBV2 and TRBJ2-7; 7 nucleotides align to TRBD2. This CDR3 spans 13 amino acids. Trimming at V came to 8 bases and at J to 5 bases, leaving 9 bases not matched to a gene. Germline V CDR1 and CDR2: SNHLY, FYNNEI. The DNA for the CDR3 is TGTGCCAGCTCTAGCGGCCTCGGCGACGAGCAGTACTTC. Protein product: CASSSGLGDEQYF.

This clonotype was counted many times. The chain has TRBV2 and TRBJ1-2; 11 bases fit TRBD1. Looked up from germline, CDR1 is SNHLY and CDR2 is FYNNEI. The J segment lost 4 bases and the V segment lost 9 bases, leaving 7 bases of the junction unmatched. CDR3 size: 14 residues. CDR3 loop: CASTWTGGPYGYTF. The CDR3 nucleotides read TGTGCCAGTACGTGGACAGGGGGCCCCTATGGCTACACCTTC. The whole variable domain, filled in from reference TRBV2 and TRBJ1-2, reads EPEVTQTPSHQVTQMGQEVILRCVPISNHLYFYWYRQILGQKVEFLVSFYNNEISEKSEIFDDQFSVERPDGSNFTLKIRSTKLEDSAMYFCASTWTGGPYGYTFGSGTRLTVV.

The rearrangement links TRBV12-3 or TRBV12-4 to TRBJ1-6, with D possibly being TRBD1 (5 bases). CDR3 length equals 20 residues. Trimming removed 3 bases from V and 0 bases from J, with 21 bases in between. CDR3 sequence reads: CASSLRGSPGMSSYNSPLHF. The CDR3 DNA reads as TGTGCCAGCAGTTTGAGGGGCAGTCCGGGAATGAGCTCCTATAATTCACCCCTCCACTTT.

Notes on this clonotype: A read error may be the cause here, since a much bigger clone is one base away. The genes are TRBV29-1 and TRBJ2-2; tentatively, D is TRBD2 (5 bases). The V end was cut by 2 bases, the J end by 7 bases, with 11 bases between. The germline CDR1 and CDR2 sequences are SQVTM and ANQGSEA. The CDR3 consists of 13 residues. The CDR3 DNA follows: TGCAGCGTTGAACAGGAGGCCGGCGGGGAGCTGTTTTTT. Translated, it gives CSVEQEAGGELFF.

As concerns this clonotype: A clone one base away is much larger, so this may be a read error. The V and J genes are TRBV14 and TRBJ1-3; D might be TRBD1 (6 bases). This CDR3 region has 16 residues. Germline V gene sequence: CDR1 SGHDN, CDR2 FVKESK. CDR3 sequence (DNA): TGTGCCGGCAGCCAAGAAAAGGGACACTCTGGAAACACCATATATTTT. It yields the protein CAGSQEKGHSGNTIYF.

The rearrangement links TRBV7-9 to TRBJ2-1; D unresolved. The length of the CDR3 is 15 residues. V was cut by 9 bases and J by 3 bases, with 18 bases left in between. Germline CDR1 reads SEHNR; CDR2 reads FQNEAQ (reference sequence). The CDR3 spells CASSGSQDGYNEQFF. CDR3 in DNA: TGTGCCAGTAGTGGATCTCAGGACGGCTACAATGAGCAGTTCTTC.

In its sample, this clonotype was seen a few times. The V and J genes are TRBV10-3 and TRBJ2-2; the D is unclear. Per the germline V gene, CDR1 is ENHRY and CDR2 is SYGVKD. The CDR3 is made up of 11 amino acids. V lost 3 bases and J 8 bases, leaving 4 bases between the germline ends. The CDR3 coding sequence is TGTGCCATCAGTGATCTGGGGGAGCTGTTTTTT. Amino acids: CAISDLGELFF.

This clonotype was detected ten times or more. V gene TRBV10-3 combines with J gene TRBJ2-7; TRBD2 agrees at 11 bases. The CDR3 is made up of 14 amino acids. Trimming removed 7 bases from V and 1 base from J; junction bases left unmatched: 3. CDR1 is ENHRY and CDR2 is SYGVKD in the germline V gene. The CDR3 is CAIKGTSGSYEQYF. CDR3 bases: TGTGCCATCAAGGGGACTAGCGGTTCCTACGAGCAGTACTTC.

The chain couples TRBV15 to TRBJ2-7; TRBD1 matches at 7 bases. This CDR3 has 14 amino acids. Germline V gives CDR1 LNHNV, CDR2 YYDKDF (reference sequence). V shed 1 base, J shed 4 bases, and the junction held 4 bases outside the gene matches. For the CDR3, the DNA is TGTGCCACCAGCAGAGGGACAGGACAATACGAGCAGTACTTC. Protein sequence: CATSRGTGQYEQYF.

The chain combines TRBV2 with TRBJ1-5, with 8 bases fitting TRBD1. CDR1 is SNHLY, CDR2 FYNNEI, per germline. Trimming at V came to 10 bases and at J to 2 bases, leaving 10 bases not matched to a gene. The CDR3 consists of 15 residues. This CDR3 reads CATRTGSPRNQPQHF. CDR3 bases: TGTGCCACAAGGACAGGGAGCCCTCGCAATCAGCCCCAGCATTTT.